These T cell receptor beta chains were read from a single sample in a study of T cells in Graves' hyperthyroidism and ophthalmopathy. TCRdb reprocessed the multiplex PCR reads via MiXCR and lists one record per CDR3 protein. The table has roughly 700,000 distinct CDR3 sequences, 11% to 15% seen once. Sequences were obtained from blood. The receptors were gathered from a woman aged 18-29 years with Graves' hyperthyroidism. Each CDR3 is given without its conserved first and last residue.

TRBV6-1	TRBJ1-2	ASTENPGQEYYGYT
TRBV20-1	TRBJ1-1	SVPRNTEAF
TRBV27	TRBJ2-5	ASSLLGGRAETQY
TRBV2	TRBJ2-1	ASSEDRGSYNEQF
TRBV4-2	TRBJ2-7	ASSQDVGGLLSYEQY
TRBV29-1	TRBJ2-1	SGSPGLAGYEQF
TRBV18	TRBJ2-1	ASSPADGVSYNEQF
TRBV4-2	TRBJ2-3	ASSLKGASTDTQY
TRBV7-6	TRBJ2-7	ASSLRPLAGRNEQY
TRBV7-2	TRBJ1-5	ASSPDRGITQPQH
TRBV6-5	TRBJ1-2	ASSTRIQGSYGYT
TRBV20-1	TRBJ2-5	SARPLPGTRGRETQY
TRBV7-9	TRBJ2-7	ASSPPLGLAGSYEQY
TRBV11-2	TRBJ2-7	ASSPPGTSGTREQY
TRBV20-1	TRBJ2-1	SADGDGLNNEQF
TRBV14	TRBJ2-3	ASSQDRKLAGGPPDTQY
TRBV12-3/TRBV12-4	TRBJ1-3	ASSGFGNTIY
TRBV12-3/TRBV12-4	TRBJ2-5	ASSRRGGETQY
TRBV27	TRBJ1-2	ASSQMPGGEGGYT
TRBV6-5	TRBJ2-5	ASSYSTARHETQY
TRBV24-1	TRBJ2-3	APPVRHRSTDTQY
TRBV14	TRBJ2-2	ASSPLSGPNTGELF
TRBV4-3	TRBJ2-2	ASSQSWGGTGELF
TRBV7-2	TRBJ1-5	ASSSGQGNNQPQH
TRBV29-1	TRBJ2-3	SVVTYTSDTQY
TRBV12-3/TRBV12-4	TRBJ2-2	ASSLPRGAGELF
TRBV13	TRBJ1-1	ASSSDEGGAVFTEAF
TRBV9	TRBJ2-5	ASSVDGQGGAKTQY
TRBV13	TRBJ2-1	ASSHQTLSSYNEQF
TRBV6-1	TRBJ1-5	ASSKYPGQKDSNQPQH
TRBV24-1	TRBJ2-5	ATSSQGVQETQY
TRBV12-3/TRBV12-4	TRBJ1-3	ASSFRGQEGNTIY
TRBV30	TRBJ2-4	AWSVSLAKNIQY
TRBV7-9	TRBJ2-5	ASSFRSGGETQY
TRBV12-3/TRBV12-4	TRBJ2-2	ASSFPSTHTRATGELF
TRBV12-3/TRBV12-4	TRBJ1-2	ASSLVGNSPIGYT
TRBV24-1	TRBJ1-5	ATSDRGDQPQH
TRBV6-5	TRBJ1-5	ASSYERNQPQH
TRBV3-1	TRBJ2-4	ASSQRGRNIQY
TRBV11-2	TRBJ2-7	ASSLFAETYEQY
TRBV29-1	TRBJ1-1	SVRWSEAF
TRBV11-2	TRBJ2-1	ASSFAGTSYNEQF
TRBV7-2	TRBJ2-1	ASSSRTSGSLYNEQF
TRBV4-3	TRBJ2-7	ASSQDITGNYVQY
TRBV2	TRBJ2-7	ASISGSYAHEQY